This T cell receptor beta chain was recovered during a study of vaccination and CD4 T cells after COVID-19. Study information: Overlapping peptides covering the spike proteins of SARS-CoV-2, HCoV-NL63, HCoV-OC43 and HCoV-229E were added to stimulate cells.

Sample treatment: approximately nine-day PBMC culture with coronavirus spike peptide pools or control peptides (ViraFEST assay). Sequencing of DNA taken from cultured CD4+ T cells relied on the Oncomine TCR Beta short-read assay. CD4+ T cells were cultured, and genomic DNA was extracted from them. In TCRdb, the PCR reads were re-called with MiXCR into one record per CDR3 protein. Counted here are just over 15,000 distinct CDR3 sequences, roughly 52% occurring once; the ten biggest clones make up more than 15%. As regards this clonotype: Its cognate antigen is unknown.

This clonotype originated in a human donor who had recovered from COVID-19. This material consisted of CD4+ T cells from blood, cultured in vitro, taken before SARS-CoV-2 vaccination.

CDR3 region: CASRQFRGAKNIQYF. The CDR3 DNA sequence: TGTGCCAGCAGACAATTCAGGGGTGCCAAAAACATTCAGTACTTC. The V call is TRBV6-1, the J call TRBJ2-4; TRBD1 might be the D (6 bases). Trimming removed 6 bases at V and 1 base at J, with 13 bases between. Germline assignment: CDR1 MNHNS and CDR2 SASEGT. The CDR3 has 15 amino acids.